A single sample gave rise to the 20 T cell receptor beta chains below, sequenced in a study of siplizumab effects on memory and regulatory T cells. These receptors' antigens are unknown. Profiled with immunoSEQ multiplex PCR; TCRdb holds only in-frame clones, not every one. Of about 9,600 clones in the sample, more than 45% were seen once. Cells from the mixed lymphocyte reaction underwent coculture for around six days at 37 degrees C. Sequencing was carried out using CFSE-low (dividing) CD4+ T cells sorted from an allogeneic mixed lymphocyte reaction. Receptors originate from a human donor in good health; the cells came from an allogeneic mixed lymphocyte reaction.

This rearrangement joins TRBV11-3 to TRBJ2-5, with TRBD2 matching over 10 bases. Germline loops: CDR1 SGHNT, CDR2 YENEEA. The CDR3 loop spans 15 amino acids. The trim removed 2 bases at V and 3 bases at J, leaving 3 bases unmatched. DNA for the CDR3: TGTGCCAGCAGCTTATCTGGACTAGCGGAAGAGACCCAGTACTTC. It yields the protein CASSLSGLAEETQYF.

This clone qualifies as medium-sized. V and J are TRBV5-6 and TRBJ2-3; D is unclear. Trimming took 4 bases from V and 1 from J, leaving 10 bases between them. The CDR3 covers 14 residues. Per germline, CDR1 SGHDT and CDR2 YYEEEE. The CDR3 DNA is TGTGCCAGCAGCCGCGGTTGGGGCACAGATACGCAGTATTTT. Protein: CASSRGWGTDTQYF.

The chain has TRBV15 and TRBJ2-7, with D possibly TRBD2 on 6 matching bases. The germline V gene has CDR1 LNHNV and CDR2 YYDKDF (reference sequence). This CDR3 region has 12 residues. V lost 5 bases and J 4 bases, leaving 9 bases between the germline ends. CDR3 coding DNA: TGTGCCACCAGCGGCGCGGGGTACGAGCAGTACTTC. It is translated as CATSGAGYEQYF.

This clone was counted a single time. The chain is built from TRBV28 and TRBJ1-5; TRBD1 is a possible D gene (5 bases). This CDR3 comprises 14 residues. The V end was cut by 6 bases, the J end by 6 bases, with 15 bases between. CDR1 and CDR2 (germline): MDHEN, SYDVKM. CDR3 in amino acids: CASRWGVSTQPQHF. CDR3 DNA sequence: TGTGCCAGCAGATGGGGGGTCTCGACTCAGCCCCAGCATTTT. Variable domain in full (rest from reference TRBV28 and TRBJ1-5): DVKVTQSSRYLVKRTGEKVFLECVQDMDHENMFWYRQDPGLGLRLIYFSYDVKMKEKGDIPEGYSVSREKKERFSLILESASTNQTSMYLCASRWGVSTQPQHFGDGTRLSIL.

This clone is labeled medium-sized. The CDR3 DNA sequence: TGTGCCAGTAGTATCGGGACCCGATACAGGGAGACCCAGTACTTC. This encodes CASSIGTRYRETQYF. V gene TRBV19 combines with J gene TRBJ2-5; possibly TRBD1 or TRBD2 for D (5 bases each). The CDR3 runs to 15 residues. CDR1 is LNHDA, CDR2 SQIVND, per germline (reference sequence). V lost 3 bases and J 5 bases, leaving 16 bases between the germline ends.

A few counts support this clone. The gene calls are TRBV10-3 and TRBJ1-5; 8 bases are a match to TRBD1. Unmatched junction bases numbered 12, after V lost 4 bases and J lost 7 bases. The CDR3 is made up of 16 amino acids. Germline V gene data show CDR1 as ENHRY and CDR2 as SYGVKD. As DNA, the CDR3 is TGTGCCATCAGTGGACTACCCCTGACAGGGGAGCAGCCCCAGCATTTT. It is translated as CAISGLPLTGEQPQHF.

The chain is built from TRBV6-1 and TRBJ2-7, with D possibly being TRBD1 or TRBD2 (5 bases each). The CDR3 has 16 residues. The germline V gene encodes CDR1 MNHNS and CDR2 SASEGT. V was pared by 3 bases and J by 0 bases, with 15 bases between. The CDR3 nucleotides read TGTGCCAGCAGTGACAATTGGGGGAAGAGCTCCTACGAGCAGTACTTC. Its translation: CASSDNWGKSSYEQYF.

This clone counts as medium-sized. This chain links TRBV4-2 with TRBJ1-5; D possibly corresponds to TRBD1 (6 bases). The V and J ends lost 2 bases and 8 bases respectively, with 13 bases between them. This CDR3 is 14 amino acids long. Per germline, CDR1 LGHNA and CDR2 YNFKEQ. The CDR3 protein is CASSQQWGLEPQHF. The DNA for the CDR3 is TGTGCCAGCAGCCAACAATGGGGGCTGGAGCCCCAGCATTTT.

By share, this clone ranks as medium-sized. The DNA for the CDR3 is TGTGCCAGCAGCTTAGGGGGATATGGCTACACCTTC. Translating it yields CASSLGGYGYTF. The gene calls are TRBV7-6 and TRBJ1-2, with D hard to call. CDR1 is SGHVS, CDR2 FNYEAQ, per germline. V lost 1 base and J 5 bases, leaving 5 bases between the germline ends. The CDR3 covers 12 residues. The full variable domain, its missing parts supplied by reference TRBV7-6 and TRBJ1-2, is GAGVSQSPRYKVTKRGQDVALRCDPISGHVSLYWYRQALGQGPEFLTYFNYEAQQDKSGLPNDRFSAERPEGSISTLTIQRTEQRDSAMYRCASSLGGYGYTFGSGTRLTVV.

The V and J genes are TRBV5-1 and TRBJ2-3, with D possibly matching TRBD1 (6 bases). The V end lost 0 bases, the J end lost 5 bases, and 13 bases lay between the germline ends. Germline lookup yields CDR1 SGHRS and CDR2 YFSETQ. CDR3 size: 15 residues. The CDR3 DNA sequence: TGCGCCAGCAGCTTGGACAGGGTGAAGGGAGATACGCAGTATTTT. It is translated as CASSLDRVKGDTQYF.

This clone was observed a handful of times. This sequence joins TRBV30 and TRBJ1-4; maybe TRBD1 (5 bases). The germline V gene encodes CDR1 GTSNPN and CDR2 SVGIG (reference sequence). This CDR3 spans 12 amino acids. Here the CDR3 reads CCLRDANEKLFF. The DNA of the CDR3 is TGTTGTCTTCGGGACGCGAATGAAAAACTGTTTTTT.

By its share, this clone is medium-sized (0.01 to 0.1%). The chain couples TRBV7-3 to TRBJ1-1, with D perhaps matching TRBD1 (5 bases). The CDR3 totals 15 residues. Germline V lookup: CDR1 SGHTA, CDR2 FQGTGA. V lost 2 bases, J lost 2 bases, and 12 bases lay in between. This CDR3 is CASSLGATSNTEAFF. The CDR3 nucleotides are TGTGCCAGCAGCTTAGGGGCTACAAGTAACACTGAAGCTTTCTTT.

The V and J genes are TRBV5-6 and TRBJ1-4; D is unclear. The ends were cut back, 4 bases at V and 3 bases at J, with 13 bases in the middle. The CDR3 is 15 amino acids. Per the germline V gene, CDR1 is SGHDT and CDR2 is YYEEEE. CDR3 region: CASSPYYRANEKLFF. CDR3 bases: TGTGCCAGCAGCCCGTATTACAGAGCTAATGAAAAACTGTTTTTT. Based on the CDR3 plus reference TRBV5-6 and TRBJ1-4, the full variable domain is DAGVTQSPTHLIKTRGQQVTLRCSPKSGHDTVSWYQQALGQGPQFIFQYYEEEERQRGNFPDRFSGHQFPNYSSELNVNALLLGDSALYLCASSPYYRANEKLFFGSGTQLSVL.

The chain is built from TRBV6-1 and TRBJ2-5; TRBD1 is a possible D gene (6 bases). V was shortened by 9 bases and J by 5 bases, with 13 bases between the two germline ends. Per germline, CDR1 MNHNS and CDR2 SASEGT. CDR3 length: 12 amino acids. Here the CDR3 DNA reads TGTGCCAGTATGATGGGGGCGGAGACCCAGTACTTC. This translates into CASMMGAETQYF.

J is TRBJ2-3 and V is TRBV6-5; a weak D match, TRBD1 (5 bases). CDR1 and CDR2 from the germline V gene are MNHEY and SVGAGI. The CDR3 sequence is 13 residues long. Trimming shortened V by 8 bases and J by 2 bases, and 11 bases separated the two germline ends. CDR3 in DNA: TGTGCCAGCCTTGACAGACACACAGATACGCAGTATTTT. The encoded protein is CASLDRHTDTQYF.

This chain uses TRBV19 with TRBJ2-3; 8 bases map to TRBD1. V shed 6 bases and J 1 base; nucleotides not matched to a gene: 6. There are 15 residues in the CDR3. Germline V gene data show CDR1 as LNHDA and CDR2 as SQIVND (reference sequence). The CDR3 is CASRKQGGGTDTQYF. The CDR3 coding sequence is TGTGCCAGTAGAAAACAGGGGGGAGGCACAGATACGCAGTATTTT.

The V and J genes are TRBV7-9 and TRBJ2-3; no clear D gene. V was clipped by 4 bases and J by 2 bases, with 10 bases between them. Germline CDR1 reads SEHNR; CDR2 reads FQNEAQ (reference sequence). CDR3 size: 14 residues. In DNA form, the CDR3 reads TGTGCCAGCAGCTCGACCAGATCCACAGATACGCAGTATTTT. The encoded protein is CASSSTRSTDTQYF.

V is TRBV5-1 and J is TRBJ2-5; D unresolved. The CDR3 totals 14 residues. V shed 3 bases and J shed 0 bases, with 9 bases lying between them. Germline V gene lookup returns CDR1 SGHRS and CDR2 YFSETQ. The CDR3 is CASSSIGNQETQYF. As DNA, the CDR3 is TGCGCCAGCAGCTCCATTGGAAACCAAGAGACCCAGTACTTC.

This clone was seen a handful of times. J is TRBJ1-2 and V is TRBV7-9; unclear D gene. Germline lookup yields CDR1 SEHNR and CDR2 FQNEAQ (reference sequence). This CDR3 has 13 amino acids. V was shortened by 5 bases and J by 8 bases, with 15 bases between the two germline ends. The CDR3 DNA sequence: TGTGCCAGCAGCCTGGAGTGGGATATGGGCTACACCTTC. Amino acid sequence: CASSLEWDMGYTF.

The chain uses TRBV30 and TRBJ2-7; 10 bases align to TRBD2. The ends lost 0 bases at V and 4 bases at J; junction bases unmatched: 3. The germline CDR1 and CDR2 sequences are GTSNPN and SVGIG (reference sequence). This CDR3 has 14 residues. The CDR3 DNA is TGTGCCTGGAGTGTCGGGACTAGCGTGTACGAGCAGTACTTC. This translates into CAWSVGTSVYEQYF.